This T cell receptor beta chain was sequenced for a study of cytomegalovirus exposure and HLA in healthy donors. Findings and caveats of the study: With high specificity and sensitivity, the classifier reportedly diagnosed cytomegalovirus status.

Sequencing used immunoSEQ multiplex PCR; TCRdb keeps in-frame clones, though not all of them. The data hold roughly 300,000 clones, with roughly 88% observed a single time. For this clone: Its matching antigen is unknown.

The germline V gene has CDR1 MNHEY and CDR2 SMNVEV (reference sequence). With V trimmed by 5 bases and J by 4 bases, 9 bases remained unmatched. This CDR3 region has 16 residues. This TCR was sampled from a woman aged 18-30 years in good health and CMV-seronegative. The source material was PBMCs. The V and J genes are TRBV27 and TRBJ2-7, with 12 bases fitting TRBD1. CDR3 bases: TGTGCCAGCAGTACGCGTGGGACAGGGGGCCAGTACGAGCAGTACTTC. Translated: CASSTRGTGGQYEQYF.